Following are 18 T cell receptor beta chains from one sample sequenced in a study of blood T cell repertoires in COVID-19. Generated by immunoSEQ multiplex PCR, the TCRdb table keeps only in-frame clones and is missing some. The repertoire consists of 110,000 to 150,000 clones, with under 90% occurring once and the leading ten covering roughly 1.7%. Specimen: PBMCs or T cells enriched from blood (not recorded which). The origin of the receptors is a woman aged 18 to 35 who had been exposed to COVID-19.

This clone appeared once. The chain recombines TRBV29-1 with TRBJ2-2; 11 bases match TRBD1. The CDR3 contains 16 residues. Germline V gene data show CDR1 as SQVTM and CDR2 as ANQGSEA. The V gene end was trimmed by 0 bases and the J gene end by 7 bases; junction bases not matched to a gene: 7. In nucleotides, the CDR3 is TGCAGCGTTGAAGAAGTGGGACAGGGGGTGGTCGGGGAGCTGTTTTTT. Its translation: CSVEEVGQGVVGELFF.

The V gene is TRBV7-2, the J gene TRBJ2-2; TRBD2 matches 14 bases. Germline assignment: CDR1 SGHTA and CDR2 FQGNSA. The CDR3 sequence is 18 residues long. V was pared by 4 bases and J by 2 bases, with 6 bases of the junction left unmatched. In DNA, the CDR3 is TGTGCCAGCAGCTCGGGACTAGCGGGAGCGCTCAACACCGGGGAGCTGTTTTTT. Protein sequence: CASSSGLAGALNTGELFF.

The V and J genes are TRBV14 and TRBJ1-1, with D unresolved. V was trimmed by 0 bases and J by 2 bases, leaving 19 bases between them. Germline-derived CDR1 and CDR2 are SGHDN and FVKESK. The CDR3 runs to 18 residues. CDR3 amino acids: CASSQDLAPAYVNTEAFF. CDR3 DNA sequence: TGTGCCAGCAGCCAAGATTTGGCACCCGCTTACGTTAACACTGAAGCTTTCTTT.

This clone was observed at least ten times. The limits of the CDR3 on the DNA are not certain, so only TCRdb's listed CDR3 is given. CDR3 residues: CALSVYSCEQYF. V is TRBV25-1 and J is TRBJ2-7; the D call in the table, TRBD2, was not verified against the DNA. Germline assignment: CDR1 MGHDK and CDR2 SYGVNS. The CDR3 length equals 12 residues, ends included.

This chain joins TRBV9 and TRBJ2-5, with 9 bases identical to TRBD2. Germline V gives CDR1 SGDLS, CDR2 YYNGEE. V was pared by 0 bases and J by 10 bases, with 7 bases of the junction left unmatched. CDR3 length: 14 residues. The CDR3 protein is CASSVALAGLIQYF. In DNA form, the CDR3 reads TGTGCCAGCAGCGTAGCGCTAGCGGGATTGATCCAGTACTTC. Full variable domain (remainder filled in from reference TRBV9 and TRBJ2-5): DSGVTQTPKHLITATGQRVTLRCSPRSGDLSVYWYQQSLDQGLQFLIQYYNGEERAKGNILERFSAQQFPDLHSELNLSSLELGDSALYFCASSVALAGLIQYFGPGTRLLVL.

This clone was recorded a few times. The chain links TRBV27 to TRBJ2-3, with no clear D. With 5 bases removed from V and 0 bases from J, the gap between germline ends came to 9 bases. Germline assignment: CDR1 MNHEY and CDR2 SMNVEV (reference sequence). The CDR3 totals 14 residues. The CDR3 sequence is CASSLKTSTDTQYF. Written as DNA, the CDR3 is TGTGCCAGCAGTCTCAAAACTAGCACAGATACGCAGTATTTT.

CDR3 amino acids: CAISRGAGTGGFGYTF. CDR3 coding DNA: TGTGCCATCAGTCGCGGGGCCGGGACAGGGGGTTTTGGCTACACCTTC. V and J are TRBV10-3 and TRBJ1-2; 11 bases align to TRBD1. This CDR3 is 16 amino acids long. Trimming at V came to 5 bases and at J to 7 bases, leaving 12 bases not matched to a gene. Per germline, CDR1 ENHRY and CDR2 SYGVKD.

The chain joins TRBV4-1 to TRBJ2-4, with D possibly TRBD1 on 6 matching bases. The V end lost 3 bases, the J end lost 3 bases, and 12 bases lay between the germline ends. Germline CDR1 MGHRA, CDR2 YSYEKL. The CDR3 covers 15 residues. The DNA of the CDR3 is TGCGCCAGCAGCCAGACAGGAGTTGGCAAAAACATTCAGTACTTC. Its protein is CASSQTGVGKNIQYF.

Here the CDR3 reads CSVELKTNTEAFF. DNA for the CDR3: TGCAGCGTTGAGCTAAAAACGAACACTGAAGCTTTCTTT. The J gene is TRBJ1-1, the V gene TRBV29-1; unclear D gene. This CDR3 comprises 13 residues. In germline, CDR1 is SQVTM, CDR2 ANQGSEA. Trimming pared 3 bases from V and 1 base from J, leaving 9 bases between.

The V call is TRBV19, the J call TRBJ2-7, with 7 bases fitting TRBD1. Germline trimming cut 5 bases from V and 2 bases from J; bases unmatched to any gene: 6. CDR1 is LNHDA, CDR2 SQIVND, per germline (reference sequence). This CDR3 has 14 residues. CDR3 residues: CASSSWTGPYEQYF. Here the CDR3 DNA reads TGTGCCAGTAGTTCCTGGACAGGACCCTACGAGCAGTACTTC.

The chain couples TRBV3-1 (or the pseudogene TRBV3-2) to TRBJ2-1, with 7 bases lining up with TRBD2. The CDR3 contains 16 residues. CDR1 and CDR2 (germline): LGHDT, YNNKEL (reference sequence). Trimming cost V 4 bases and J 2 bases; bases outside gene matches: 8. The DNA of the CDR3 is TGTGCCAGCAGCCTCGGTGGGGGGGTGGCCTACAATGAGCAGTTCTTC. It is translated as CASSLGGGVAYNEQFF.

V and J are TRBV27 and TRBJ2-3; 8 bases map to TRBD2. CDR1 and CDR2 (germline): MNHEY, SMNVEV (reference sequence). V trimming: 6 bases; J trimming: 2 bases; junction bases outside the gene matches: 10. The CDR3 sequence is 16 residues long. The CDR3 spells CASRARGGGYTDTQYF. The CDR3 DNA is TGTGCCAGCAGGGCGAGGGGCGGGGGGTACACAGATACGCAGTATTTT.

This clone was seen more than once but under ten times. This rearrangement joins TRBV6-2 or TRBV6-3 to TRBJ2-6; D ambiguous. The germline gives CDR1 MNHEY, CDR2 SVGEGT. CDR3 size: 15 residues. V was pared by 4 bases and J by 0 bases, with 7 bases between. The CDR3 loop is CASSSDISGANVLTF. CDR3 sequence (DNA): TGTGCCAGCAGTTCCGACATCTCTGGGGCCAACGTCCTGACTTTC.

The chain couples TRBV7-9 to TRBJ1-1; D is unresolved. This CDR3 is 15 amino acids long. Looked up from germline, CDR1 is SEHNR and CDR2 is FQNEAQ (reference sequence). V shed 2 bases and J shed 1 base, with 11 bases lying between them. CDR3 DNA: TGTGCCAGCAGCTTATATTACAGAGAGAACACTGAAGCTTTCTTT. Encoded protein: CASSLYYRENTEAFF.

The chain employs TRBV27 and TRBJ2-7; D perhaps matches TRBD2 (6 bases). Germline V gene data show CDR1 as MNHEY and CDR2 as SMNVEV (reference sequence). The CDR3 covers 14 residues. Trimming took 6 bases from V and 4 from J, leaving 16 bases between them. The CDR3 loop reads CASSRDFIGYEQYF. The CDR3 DNA sequence: TGTGCCAGCAGCCGGGACTTTATTGGGTACGAGCAGTACTTC.

The V gene is TRBV7-3, the J gene TRBJ1-2; D remains unclear. The CDR3 has 16 amino acids. Germline V gene lookup returns CDR1 SGHTA and CDR2 FQGTGA. Trimming stripped 5 bases from V and 3 bases from J, with 19 bases between. The CDR3 DNA sequence: TGTGCCAGCAGCGCAAGCGGCAGGTACCCGGACTATGGCTACACCTTC. Translated: CASSASGRYPDYGYTF.

The genes are TRBV28 and TRBJ2-1; maybe TRBD1 (5 bases). The V end was cut by 3 bases, the J end by 9 bases, with 18 bases between. The CDR3 consists of 15 residues. CDR1 and CDR2 (germline): MDHEN, SYDVKM. In nucleotides, the CDR3 is TGTGCCAGCAGTTTCCCGGTAGCCACCAGGGCTGAGCAGTTCTTC. Its translation: CASSFPVATRAEQFF.

The V call is TRBV6-1, the J call TRBJ2-2; 10 bases map to TRBD2. With V trimmed by 0 bases and J by 5 bases, 3 bases remained unmatched. CDR1 and CDR2 from the germline V gene are MNHNS and SASEGT. The CDR3 runs 16 residues. The CDR3 bases are TGTGCCAGCAGTGAAGCGAGTAGCGGGAGGACCGGGGAGCTGTTTTTT. Translation gives CASSEASSGRTGELFF.